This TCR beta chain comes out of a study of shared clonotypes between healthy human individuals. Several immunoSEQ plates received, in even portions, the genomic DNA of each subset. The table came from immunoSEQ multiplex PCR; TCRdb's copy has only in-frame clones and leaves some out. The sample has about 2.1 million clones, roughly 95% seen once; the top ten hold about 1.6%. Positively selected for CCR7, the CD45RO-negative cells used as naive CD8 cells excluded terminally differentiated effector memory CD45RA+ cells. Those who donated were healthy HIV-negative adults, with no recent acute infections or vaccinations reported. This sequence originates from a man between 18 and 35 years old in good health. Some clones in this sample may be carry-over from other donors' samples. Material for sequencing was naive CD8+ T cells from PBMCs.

The CDR3 spells CAGRAEGTDTQYF. The CDR3 nucleotides are TGTGCCGGACGAGCGGAGGGGACAGATACGCAGTATTTT. The V call is TRBV7-2, the J call TRBJ2-3; D might be TRBD2 (6 bases). The CDR3 sequence is 13 residues long. Germline CDR1 is SGHTA and CDR2 is FQGNSA. Trimming stripped 11 bases from V and 3 bases from J, with 15 bases between.